The 29 T cell receptor beta chains listed next were all sequenced from one sample in a study of radiation and T cells in renal cell carcinoma. Repertoires were generated with immunoSEQ multiplex PCR, while TCRdb's copy carries only in-frame clones and drops some. The repertoire includes 95,000 to 150,000 clones, about four fifths of them detected once, and around 6.1% sits in the top ten. Noted time point: blood 2 weeks post-SBRT. Treatment given: 15 Gy SBRT to primary tumor, nephrectomy 4 weeks later. Sequencing was performed on blood, taken from a patient whose treatment included radiotherapy and nephrectomy. These receptors originate from a man in his fifties with renal cell carcinoma.

V gene TRBV19 combines with J gene TRBJ2-7; D unclear. CDR3 length: 12 amino acids. V lost 3 bases, J lost 3 bases, and 6 bases lay in between. Germline CDR1 LNHDA, CDR2 SQIVND (reference sequence). DNA of the CDR3: TGTGCCAGTAGTATCCCGTACTACGAGCAGTACTTC. It encodes CASSIPYYEQYF.

This clone has a single count. The chain employs TRBV19 and TRBJ2-7, with TRBD1 as a possible D gene (6 bases). Germline V gene data show CDR1 as LNHDA and CDR2 as SQIVND (reference sequence). Trimming pared 5 bases from V and 2 bases from J, leaving 13 bases between. CDR3 length: 14 amino acids. CDR3 amino acids: CASSVQGGPYEQYF. As DNA, the CDR3 is TGTGCCAGTAGTGTCCAAGGGGGACCCTACGAGCAGTACTTC.

The chain combines TRBV27 with TRBJ1-2; D is unclear. This CDR3 is built from 15 residues. V was pared by 2 bases and J by 4 bases, with 14 bases between. The germline gives CDR1 MNHEY, CDR2 SMNVEV (reference sequence). The CDR3 nucleotides are TGTGCCAGCAGTTTAGTTCCGGGATTTTCCTATGGCTACACCTTC. As protein: CASSLVPGFSYGYTF.

This chain uses TRBV10-3 with TRBJ1-6, with D uncertain. Trimming shortened V by 4 bases and J by 0 bases, and 10 bases separated the two germline ends. The CDR3 totals 16 residues. Germline V gene sequence: CDR1 ENHRY, CDR2 SYGVKD. CDR3 DNA: TGTGCCATCAGTGTCACGGCCAGCTCCTATAATTCACCCCTCCACTTT. Its protein is CAISVTASSYNSPLHF.

This chain uses TRBV28 with TRBJ1-1; D perhaps matches TRBD1 (5 bases). Deletions cut 2 bases from V and 10 bases from J, with 8 bases between. The V gene's germline CDR1 is MDHEN and CDR2 SYDVKM. This CDR3 is 11 amino acids long. Here the CDR3 DNA reads TGTGCCAGCAGTTTAAACAGGCGAGCTTTCTTT. Encoded protein: CASSLNRRAFF.

This rearrangement joins TRBV15 to TRBJ1-1; 7 bases map to TRBD1. This CDR3 has 13 residues. The V gene end was trimmed by 5 bases and the J gene end by 6 bases; junction bases not matched to a gene: 6. Germline CDR1 is LNHNV and CDR2 is YYDKDF (reference sequence). The CDR3 DNA is TGTGCCACCAGCTTCGAAGGGGGCTCTGAAGCTTTCTTT. Translated, it gives CATSFEGGSEAFF.

The chain carries TRBV5-1 and TRBJ2-5; tentatively, D is TRBD1 (5 bases). V lost 0 bases and J 1 base, leaving 7 bases between the germline ends. CDR3 length equals 14 residues. Looked up from germline, CDR1 is SGHRS and CDR2 is YFSETQ. The DNA of the CDR3 is TGCGCCAGCAGCTTGGGGACACTCCAAGAGACCCAGTACTTC. Protein product: CASSLGTLQETQYF.

V is TRBV6-5 and J is TRBJ1-1; D gene unclear. Per germline, CDR1 MNHEY and CDR2 SVGAGI. V lost 0 bases and J lost 0, with 8 bases in between. This CDR3 is 15 amino acids long. The CDR3 DNA reads TGTGCCAGCAGTTACTCGTCCTTGATGAACACTGAAGCTTTCTTT. Protein: CASSYSSLMNTEAFF.

The chain joins TRBV27 to TRBJ2-7, with 9 bases fitting TRBD2. With 2 bases clipped from V and 2 bases from J, the junction kept 1 base outside the gene matches. Germline CDR1 MNHEY, CDR2 SMNVEV (reference sequence). The CDR3 has 14 residues. CDR3 coding DNA: TGTGCCAGCAGTTTAGCGGGAGGGACCTACGAGCAGTACTTC. Translating gives CASSLAGGTYEQYF.

J is TRBJ2-6 and V is TRBV7-2; TRBD1 aligns across 11 bases. The V gene's germline CDR1 is SGHTA and CDR2 FQGNSA. CDR3 size: 16 residues. J lost 2 bases, V lost 5 bases, and 2 bases had no gene match. CDR3 region: CASSGTGGTGANVLTF. Written as DNA, the CDR3 is TGTGCCAGCAGCGGGACAGGGGGTACTGGGGCCAACGTCCTGACTTTC. The full variable domain, rest sourced from reference TRBV7-2 and TRBJ2-6, is GAGVSQSPSNKVTEKGKDVELRCDPISGHTALYWYRQSLGQGLEFLIYFQGNSAPDKSGLPSDRFSAERTGGSVSTLTIQRTQQEDSAVYLCASSGTGGTGANVLTFGAGSRLTVL.

This clone was counted only a few times. This chain uses TRBV6-5 with TRBJ1-2, with TRBD1 matching over 9 bases. V gave up 8 bases and J gave up 8 bases; unmatched junction bases: 9. CDR1 and CDR2 from the germline V gene are MNHEY and SVGAGI. This CDR3 region has 13 residues. The CDR3 DNA follows: TGTGCCAGCGCCGACGGGACAGGGAACGGCTACACCTTC. Translating it yields CASADGTGNGYTF.

This chain links TRBV19 with TRBJ1-3; no clear D gene. V shed 9 bases and J shed 8 bases, with 17 bases lying between them. This CDR3 comprises 13 residues. Per germline, CDR1 LNHDA and CDR2 SQIVND (reference sequence). CDR3 in DNA: TGTGCCAGCCAGAACGAGGCAGGATACACCATATATTTT. Translated, it gives CASQNEAGYTIYF.

The chain is built from TRBV28 and TRBJ1-5; 11 bases map to TRBD1. CDR1 is MDHEN and CDR2 is SYDVKM in the germline V gene. The CDR3 consists of 20 residues. J lost 0 bases, V lost 5 bases, and 15 bases had no gene match. DNA of the CDR3: TGTGCCAGCAGTGCGCACCCTTGGACAGGGGGCGCGGGTAGCAATCAGCCCCAGCATTTT. It specifies CASSAHPWTGGAGSNQPQHF.

V and J are TRBV7-9 and TRBJ2-1; no clear D. V gave up 1 base and J gave up 6 bases, with 10 bases separating them. Germline-derived CDR1 and CDR2 are SEHNR and FQNEAQ (reference sequence). CDR3 size: 14 residues. CDR3 DNA sequence: TGTGCCAGCAGCTTAGGCCTATCACCCAATGAGCAGTTCTTC. It specifies CASSLGLSPNEQFF. Complete variable domain (other parts from reference TRBV7-9 and TRBJ2-1): DTGVSQNPRHKITKRGQNVTFRCDPISEHNRLYWYRQTLGQGPEFLTYFQNEAQLEKSRLLSDRFSAERPKGSFSTLEIQRTEQGDSAMYLCASSLGLSPNEQFFGPGTRLTVL.

The J gene is TRBJ1-5, the V gene TRBV27, with D possibly TRBD1 on 6 matching bases. The V gene's germline CDR1 is MNHEY and CDR2 SMNVEV (reference sequence). Trimming shortened V by 4 bases and J by 7 bases, and 14 bases separated the two germline ends. This CDR3 is 14 amino acids long. This CDR3 reads CASSSATGAQPQHF. The CDR3 DNA reads as TGTGCCAGCAGTTCGGCGACAGGAGCCCAGCCCCAGCATTTT.

The chain links TRBV5-5 to TRBJ2-1; tentatively, D is TRBD1 (5 bases). CDR1 is SGHKS and CDR2 is YYEKEE in the germline V gene (reference sequence). Between the trimmed V and J ends, which lost 4 bases and 1 base, there was a span of 9 bases. This CDR3 contains 14 residues. The CDR3 is CASSRQGSYNEQFF. The DNA for the CDR3 is TGTGCCAGCAGCCGGCAGGGATCCTACAATGAGCAGTTCTTC.

V gene TRBV7-9 combines with J gene TRBJ2-5; D tentatively fits TRBD1 or TRBD2 (6 bases each). Trimming cost V 5 bases and J 4 bases, with 17 bases left between them. In germline, CDR1 is SEHNR, CDR2 FQNEAQ (reference sequence). The CDR3 is 15 residues long. The CDR3 protein is CASSPRQGGGETQYF. CDR3 nucleotide sequence: TGTGCCAGCAGCCCCCGACAAGGGGGAGGAGAGACCCAGTACTTC.

CDR3 nucleotides: TGCAGCGTTGAAGGGGGACAGGTTCGCTACAATGAGCAGTTCTTC. Residues: CSVEGGQVRYNEQFF. This rearrangement joins TRBV29-1 to TRBJ2-1, with 8 bases identical to TRBD1. This CDR3 has 15 amino acids. Per germline, CDR1 SQVTM and CDR2 ANQGSEA. J gave up 3 bases and V 1 base, and 5 bases lay outside the gene matches.

The CDR3 DNA follows: TGTGCCAGTTCCTACCCCCAGAGACAGGGACGGGGCAATCAGCCCCAGCATTTT. Translating gives CASSYPQRQGRGNQPQHF. The chain links TRBV19 to TRBJ1-5, with 7 bases that match TRBD1. CDR1 and CDR2 (germline): LNHDA, SQIVND (reference sequence). Trimming took 8 bases from V and 2 from J; bases not matched to a gene: 18. The CDR3 spans 18 residues.

In regard to this clone: Germline and junction disagree at one end, which may indicate a read error. The genes are TRBV7-7 and TRBJ1-4; no clear D. The V gene's germline CDR1 is SSHAT and CDR2 FNYEAQ (reference sequence). The length of the CDR3 is 15 residues. The CDR3 bases are TGTGCTAGCAGCCGGTCAGGAGCAACTAATGAAAAACTGTTTTTT. This gives the protein CASSRSGATNEKLFF.

The J gene is TRBJ2-7, the V gene TRBV5-1; possible D gene TRBD1, 5 bases. The CDR3 consists of 14 residues. V was shortened by 0 bases and J by 0 bases, with 7 bases between the two germline ends. CDR1 and CDR2 (germline): SGHRS, YFSETQ. This CDR3 reads CASSLVQGSYEQYF. For the CDR3, the DNA is TGCGCCAGCAGCTTGGTTCAGGGCTCCTACGAGCAGTACTTC.

J is TRBJ2-3 and V is TRBV5-1; D is unresolved. The CDR3 sequence is 16 residues long. Germline CDR1 reads SGHRS; CDR2 reads YFSETQ. V shed 0 bases and J shed 0 bases, with 11 bases lying between them. The CDR3 DNA reads TGCGCCAGCAGCTTGGATGCTAGTGCCAGCACAGATACGCAGTATTTT. This codes for CASSLDASASTDTQYF.

The chain combines TRBV5-1 with TRBJ2-7; 8 nucleotides match TRBD2. Germline V gene sequence: CDR1 SGHRS, CDR2 YFSETQ. The trim removed 0 bases at V and 1 base at J, leaving 3 bases unmatched. The CDR3 is 15 residues long. The CDR3 sequence is CASSLEASGSYEQYF. Written as DNA, the CDR3 is TGCGCCAGCAGCTTGGAGGCTAGCGGGTCCTACGAGCAGTACTTC.

The chain recombines TRBV28 with TRBJ2-3, with 9 nucleotides matching TRBD2. The CDR3 runs 16 residues. Germline V lookup: CDR1 MDHEN, CDR2 SYDVKM. V trimming: 5 bases; J trimming: 3 bases; junction bases outside the gene matches: 9. The CDR3 region is CASSAGGVERTDTQYF. CDR3 DNA sequence: TGTGCCAGCAGTGCGGGAGGGGTGGAAAGGACAGATACGCAGTATTTT.

The CDR3 region is CAGGWAYSNQPQHF. Here the CDR3 DNA reads TGTGCCGGGGGTTGGGCATATAGCAATCAGCCCCAGCATTTT. The chain recombines TRBV19 with TRBJ1-5, with a possible D match to TRBD1 (5 bases). The CDR3 runs 14 residues. V was trimmed by 11 bases and J by 0 bases, leaving 14 bases between them. Per germline, CDR1 LNHDA and CDR2 SQIVND (reference sequence).

This clone has just one count. The chain employs TRBV5-1 and TRBJ2-1; TRBD2 agrees at 7 bases. This CDR3 is 18 amino acids long. Per the germline V gene, CDR1 is SGHRS and CDR2 is YFSETQ. V trimming: 0 bases; J trimming: 3 bases; junction bases outside the gene matches: 12. Here the CDR3 reads CASSLDASGSWSYNEQFF. The CDR3 DNA reads as TGCGCCAGCAGCTTGGATGCTAGCGGCTCCTGGAGCTACAATGAGCAGTTCTTC.

This clone was counted between two and nine times. The V gene is TRBV5-1, the J gene TRBJ2-5, with TRBD1 matching over 9 bases. This CDR3 has 15 residues. Germline V gene data show CDR1 as SGHRS and CDR2 as YFSETQ. The trim removed 3 bases at V and 5 bases at J, leaving 8 bases unmatched. In nucleotides, the CDR3 is TGCGCCAGCAGCTACAATACAGGGGGCGGGGAGACCCAGTACTTC. Its translation: CASSYNTGGGETQYF.

The V call is TRBV4-1, the J call TRBJ2-6; D is undetermined. The CDR3 spans 13 residues. The V end lost 4 bases, the J end lost 2 bases, and 3 bases lay between the germline ends. Per germline, CDR1 MGHRA and CDR2 YSYEKL. The CDR3 spells CASSLPGANVLTF. In nucleotides, the CDR3 is TGCGCCAGCAGCCTTCCTGGGGCCAACGTCCTGACTTTC.

The chain uses TRBV9 and TRBJ2-5, with D perhaps TRBD1 (5 bases). V was trimmed by 1 base and J by 2 bases, leaving 15 bases between them. CDR3 length: 16 amino acids. Per germline, CDR1 SGDLS and CDR2 YYNGEE. The CDR3 region is CASSVTRGAGQETQYF. The CDR3, as DNA: TGTGCCAGCAGCGTAACTCGTGGGGCAGGACAAGAGACCCAGTACTTC.